The 21 T cell receptor beta chains below come from one sample, sequenced in a study of tumor-infiltrating lymphocytes in primary liver carcinoma. Unsorted whole blood served as the source of blood RNA, and germline DNA was extracted as well. TCR beta cDNA was reverse-transcribed from 450 to 500 ng of total RNA. The reaction used a constant-region primer and ProtoScript II reverse transcriptase. TCR beta libraries came from three nested multiplex PCR rounds using slightly modified ARM-PCR. Running around 10 cycles apiece, the first two PCR rounds relied on TRBV1-TRBV30 forward primers together with a C-beta reverse primer. One entry per CDR3 protein, called by TCRdb with MiXCR from the multiplex PCR reads. The sample contains 300,000 to 400,000 distinct CDR3 sequences, about 61% of which appear only once. Material: peripheral blood. Receptors were obtained from a man in his forties with primary liver carcinoma and hepatitis B virus infection.

Points on this clonotype: A much larger clone sits a single nucleotide away, making a read error possible. The CDR3 ends on some other residue instead of the conserved phenylalanine or tryptophan, so this is likely a read error. The rearrangement uses TRBV12-3 or TRBV12-4 and TRBJ1-1; D ambiguous. The CDR3 spans 13 residues. Trimming left V 3 bases short and J 6 bases short, with 11 bases between. The DNA of the CDR3 is TGTGCCAGCAGTTTTTTAGGGTCCCCTGAAGCTTTCCTT. Its translation is CASSFLGSPEAFL.

This clonotype was detected only a few times. The chain has TRBV14 and TRBJ2-5; D might be TRBD2 (5 bases). Looked up from germline, CDR1 is SGHDN and CDR2 is FVKESK. Trimming removed 6 bases at V and 7 bases at J, with 15 bases between. This CDR3 is built from 13 residues. In nucleotides, the CDR3 is TGTGCCAGCAGTGAACTAGTCGGCAGGACCCAGTACTTC. It translates to CASSELVGRTQYF.

This chain joins TRBV14 and TRBJ1-1; D might be TRBD1 (5 bases). The germline V gene has CDR1 SGHDN and CDR2 FVKESK. V gave up 7 bases and J gave up 0 bases, with 9 bases separating them. This CDR3 contains 13 residues. CDR3 coding DNA: TGTGCCAGCACTAGACAGCTGAACACTGAAGCTTTCTTT. Protein sequence: CASTRQLNTEAFF.

The chain couples TRBV11-3 to TRBJ2-2, with 10 bases matching TRBD1. Germline assignment: CDR1 SGHNT and CDR2 YENEEA. The CDR3 covers 18 residues. V lost 4 bases, J lost 9 bases, and 17 bases stayed unmatched. CDR3 in DNA: TGTGCCAGCAGCTGGCAAGCCGTGGGACAGGGGAATGCCAGGGAGCTGTTTTTT. Translating gives CASSWQAVGQGNARELFF.

This clonotype has only a few counts. This sequence joins TRBV5-1 and TRBJ2-3; D is undetermined. CDR1 and CDR2 (germline): SGHRS, YFSETQ. The V end lost 0 bases, the J end lost 9 bases, and 5 bases lay between the germline ends. The CDR3 totals 11 residues. CDR3 residues: CASSLVGTQYF. The CDR3 DNA reads TGCGCCAGCAGCTTGGTGGGAACGCAGTATTTT. Together with reference TRBV5-1 and TRBJ2-3, the CDR3 gives the full variable domain: KAGVTQTPRYLIKTRGQQVTLSCSPISGHRSVSWYQQTPGQGLQFLFEYFSETQRNKGNFPGRFSGRQFSNSRSEMNVSTLELGDSALYLCASSLVGTQYFGPGTRLTVL.

The rearrangement joins TRBV30 to TRBJ2-3; 9 nucleotides match TRBD1. Germline CDR1 is GTSNPN and CDR2 is SVGIG (reference sequence). The CDR3 length is 13 residues. The junction had 2 bases not matched to a gene; V was cut back by 7 bases and J by 0 bases. DNA of the CDR3: TGTGCCTTAACAGGGGGCAGCACAGATACGCAGTATTTT. Protein: CALTGGSTDTQYF.

With respect to this clonotype: Compared with germline, one end of the junction differs, possibly owing to a read error. This chain uses TRBV10-3 with TRBJ2-7, with a possible D match to TRBD2 (5 bases). This CDR3 has 12 amino acids. Germline V gives CDR1 ENHRY, CDR2 SYGVKD. The CDR3 bases are TGTGCCGTCAGTGATCGGGGCTACGAGCAGTACTTC. It specifies CAVSDRGYEQYF.

This sequence joins TRBV7-3 and TRBJ2-5; 11 bases align to TRBD2. The germline CDR1 and CDR2 sequences are SGHTA and FQGTGA. Unmatched junction bases numbered 7, after V lost 5 bases and J lost 5 bases. The CDR3 has 15 residues. The CDR3 coding sequence is TGTGCCAGCAGCCCCTCCGGGACTAGCGGTGAGACCCAGTACTTC. Protein: CASSPSGTSGETQYF.

Only one count was recorded for this clonotype. One end of the junction is discordant with germline, which a read error may explain. The chain combines TRBV6-5 with TRBJ2-3; D call uncertain. Per the germline V gene, CDR1 is MNHEY and CDR2 is SVGAGI. The CDR3 is made up of 15 amino acids. The CDR3 nucleotides read TGTACCAGCAGTTACGGGCCCACCCGCCCAGATACGGAGTATTTT. This sequence encodes CTSSYGPTRPDTEYF.

The J gene is TRBJ2-3, the V gene TRBV30, with 11 bases matching TRBD1. This CDR3 region has 15 residues. From germline, CDR1 is GTSNPN and CDR2 SVGIG (reference sequence). V dropped 2 bases and J dropped 6; count of bases not matched to a gene: 7. The CDR3 DNA follows: TGTGCCTGGAGTCGGACAGGGGGCGCTGTGGATACGCAGTATTTT. Encoded protein: CAWSRTGGAVDTQYF. Combining the CDR3 with reference TRBV30 and TRBJ2-3 gives the whole variable domain SQTIHQWPATLVQPVGSPLSLECTVEGTSNPNLYWYRQAAGRGLQLLFYSVGIGQISSEVPQNLSASRPQDRQFILSSKKLLLSDSGFYLCAWSRTGGAVDTQYFGPGTRLTVL.

This clonotype was counted at least ten times. V gene TRBV11-2 combines with J gene TRBJ2-1; 11 bases line up with TRBD2. The CDR3 extends over 15 amino acids. CDR1 and CDR2 (germline): SGHAT, FQNNGV. Trimming took 5 bases from V and 2 from J; bases not matched to a gene: 2. Here the CDR3 reads CASSQGLAAYNEQFF. CDR3 nucleotide sequence: TGTGCCAGCAGCCAGGGACTAGCGGCCTACAATGAGCAGTTCTTC.

Regarding this clonotype: At one boundary the junction diverges from the germline segment, which might be a read error. J is TRBJ2-2 and V is TRBV11-3; maybe TRBD2 (5 bases). This CDR3 spans 13 amino acids. Germline values: CDR1 SGHNT, CDR2 YENEEA. The CDR3 coding sequence is TGTGCCAGCAGCTTAATCAGGACCGGGGAACTGTTTTTT. It yields the protein CASSLIRTGELFF.

As regards this clonotype: Given a much more abundant clone one base away, this may be a read error. The chain carries TRBV10-3 and TRBJ2-1; 7 bases fit TRBD2. Looked up from germline, CDR1 is ENHRY and CDR2 is SYGVKD. This CDR3 has 13 residues. V gave up 10 bases and J gave up 6 bases; unmatched junction bases: 9. The CDR3 is CASEALAVNEQFF. The CDR3 bases are TGTGCCAGCGAGGCTCTAGCGGTCAATGAGCAGTTCTTC.

This chain joins TRBV29-1 and TRBJ2-1; D is possibly TRBD2 (6 bases). Germline V lookup: CDR1 SQVTM, CDR2 ANQGSEA. V was trimmed by 8 bases and J by 7 bases, leaving 18 bases between them. The CDR3 runs 13 residues. The CDR3 loop is CSLSGTLLNEQFF. CDR3 in DNA: TGCAGCCTTTCCGGGACTCTTCTTAATGAGCAGTTCTTC.

As regards this clonotype: Possible read error: a much larger clone is one base away. The V and J genes are TRBV4-2 and TRBJ2-2; 9 bases line up with TRBD1. Germline values: CDR1 LGHNA, CDR2 YNFKEQ. The CDR3 runs 15 residues. DNA for the CDR3: TGTGCCAGCAGAGGAACAGGGGGCGTCACCGGGAAGCTGTTTTTT. It is translated as CASRGTGGVTGKLFF.

Points on this clonotype: Because the CDR3 is missing its conserved closing phenylalanine or tryptophan, this is likely a read error. It is unclear where the CDR3 begins or ends on the DNA, so no DNA is shown, and the CDR3 is as TCRdb lists it. CDR3 sequence: CASSFGTDISL. The rearrangement links TRBV5-4 to TRBJ2-5; the table gives TRBD1 as D, unverified against the DNA. CDR1 is SGHNT and CDR2 is YYREEE in the germline V gene (reference sequence). Counting both end residues, the CDR3 totals 11 amino acids.

With regard to this clonotype: A much larger clone sits a single nucleotide away, making a read error possible. V and J are TRBV10-1 and TRBJ2-1, with 12 bases lining up with TRBD2. Germline V gene lookup returns CDR1 WNHNN and CDR2 SYGVQD (reference sequence). The CDR3 totals 14 residues. CDR3 amino acids: CASSETSGRFEQSF. Here the CDR3 DNA reads TGCGCCAGCAGTGAGACTAGCGGGAGGTTTGAGCAGTCCTTC.

Of note for this clonotype: Relative to the germline gene, one junction end is altered; a read error may explain this. The genes are TRBV4-2 and TRBJ2-3; the D is unclear. This CDR3 contains 12 residues. Germline-derived CDR1 and CDR2 are LGHNA and YNFKEQ. Here the CDR3 DNA reads TGTGCCGGCAGCCTCCCCACAGATACGCAGTATTTT. It is translated as CAGSLPTDTQYF.

This chain connects TRBV7-3 to TRBJ2-2, with TRBD2 matching 8 bases. The ends lost 5 bases at V and 0 bases at J; junction bases unmatched: 5. The CDR3 spans 16 residues. Germline CDR1 SGHTA, CDR2 FQGTGA. The CDR3 reads CASSLIAGTNTGELFF. The CDR3 region has the DNA TGTGCCAGCAGCCTAATAGCGGGGACGAACACCGGGGAGCTGTTTTTT.

The chain uses TRBV30 and TRBJ2-1, with 7 positions matching TRBD1. The V gene end was trimmed by 8 bases and the J gene end by 6 bases; junction bases not matched to a gene: 13. The CDR3 extends over 14 amino acids. Per germline, CDR1 GTSNPN and CDR2 SVGIG (reference sequence). In DNA form, the CDR3 reads TGTGCCAGAGCCGAGGGAAACAGGGGCAATGAGCAGTTCTTC. This sequence encodes CARAEGNRGNEQFF. Supplemented by reference TRBV30 and TRBJ2-1, the full variable domain reads SQTIHQWPATLVQPVGSPLSLECTVEGTSNPNLYWYRQAAGRGLQLLFYSVGIGQISSEVPQNLSASRPQDRQFILSSKKLLLSDSGFYLCARAEGNRGNEQFFGPGTRLTVL.

This clonotype appeared many times. The V and J genes are TRBV12-3 or TRBV12-4 and TRBJ1-5; D unclear. Trimming took 2 bases from V and 9 from J, leaving 11 bases between them. The CDR3 is 13 residues long. CDR3 sequence (DNA): TGTGCCAGCAGTTTAAGCAGGCCGGTGCCCCAGCATTTT. Residues: CASSLSRPVPQHF.